This TCR beta chain was sequenced during a study of T cell repertoires in cytomegalovirus infection. The wider study: Based on public TCR beta signatures, there were indications of CMV infection and of a matching HLA type. Study-wide points: HLA-C-restricted CMV clonotypes gave the most frequent clonotype in two of eight donors.

The CDR3 sequence is 19 residues long. The germline V gene encodes CDR1 MNHEY and CDR2 SVGAGI. J gave up 0 bases and V 2 bases, and 14 bases lay outside the gene matches. TCRdb passed the reads through MiXCR, listing each CDR3 protein once. The sample lists around 900,000 distinct CDR3 sequences; less than 35% were seen once. Worth noting for this clonotype: As yet, its antigen is unknown.

The source material was cultured CD8+ T cells from PBMCs, sampled from culture after CMV antigen stimulation. The source of this sequence is a human donor in good health (CMV status not recorded). Some clones in this sample may be carry-over from other donors' samples. The chain employs TRBV6-5 and TRBJ2-3, with 7 nucleotides matching TRBD1. The CDR3 nucleotides read TGTGCCAGCAGTTACCGCAGACGCCGGCCGGGACAGAGCACAGATACGCAGTATTTT. Protein: CASSYRRRRPGQSTDTQYF.